These 13 T cell receptor beta chains came from one sample sequenced in a study of T cell clonality in common variable immunodeficiency. The protocol was immunoSEQ multiplex PCR, while the TCRdb copy is restricted to in-frame clones and leaves out a portion. The repertoire shows tens of thousands of clones, none seen only once; the top ten take under 11%. Sequencing input: peripheral blood mononuclear cells. The origin of the receptors is a person between 18 and 70 years old in good health.

This clone has ten or more counts. The read finishes 3 residues shy of the CDR3 end, and the germline J gene is used to complete it. The chain recombines TRBV6-1 with TRBJ2-1, with 7 bases fitting TRBD1. V shed 0 bases, J shed 8 bases, and the junction held 4 bases outside the gene matches. Per the germline V gene, CDR1 is MNHNS and CDR2 is SASEGT. This CDR3 is 14 amino acids long. The covered CDR3 bases are TGTGCCAGCAGTGAAGCGACAGGGTTAGATGAG. Translated: CASSEATGLDE. The entire CDR3 protein reads CASSEATGLDEQFF.

This clone was detected many times. Coverage ceases 3 residues before the CDR3 finishes, and the germline J gene fills in the end. The chain joins TRBV20-1 to TRBJ1-2; D not certain. This CDR3 region has 14 residues. CDR1 and CDR2 (germline): DFQATT, SNEGSKA (reference sequence). The V gene lost 3 bases and the J gene lost 0 bases, with 11 bases spanning the gap. Incomplete CDR3 DNA: TGCAGTGCTAGGCGGCGAGGAGCTAACTATGGC. Translation: CSARRRGANYG. The full CDR3 sequence reads CSARRRGANYGYTF.

This clone has a count of ten or more. Sequencing ends 3 residues short of the CDR3 end; the germline J gene provides the rest. This rearrangement joins TRBV2 to TRBJ2-5, with D possibly being TRBD1 (5 bases). The CDR3 runs to 13 residues. Trimming shortened V by 4 bases and J by 4 bases, and 10 bases separated the two germline ends. Germline assignment: CDR1 SNHLY and CDR2 FYNNEI. The CDR3 region is CASSAGSGETQYF. The CDR3 DNA, read in part, is TGTGCCAGCAGTGCAGGGTCGGGAGAGACC. The full variable domain, its missing parts supplied by reference TRBV2 and TRBJ2-5, is EPEVTQTPSHQVTQMGQEVILRCVPISNHLYFYWYRQILGQKVEFLVSFYNNEISEKSEIFDDQFSVERPDGSNFTLKIRSTKLEDSAMYFCASSAGSGETQYFGPGTRLLVL.

This clone was seen repeatedly, ten times or more. Germline is not matched at one junction end, which may reflect a read error. The CDR3 end is not reached by the read, which stops 3 residues before it; the germline J gene fills it in. The V and J genes are TRBV10-3 and TRBJ2-3; D unresolved. CDR1 and CDR2 from the germline V gene are ENHRY and SYGVKD. The CDR3 runs to 15 residues. This CDR3 reads CAISESVITTNTQYF. The sequenced CDR3 bases are TGTGCCATCAGTGAGTCGGTTATTACCACAAATACG.

The sample holds many counts of this clone. The read is 3 residues too short to cover the CDR3 end, so that end is filled in from the germline J gene. This chain connects TRBV19 to TRBJ2-2; 7 positions agree with TRBD2. Losses at the gene ends were 4 bases for V and 1 base for J; bases not matched to a gene: 6. The CDR3 sequence is 16 residues long. Germline V gene sequence: CDR1 LNHDA, CDR2 SQIVND (reference sequence). This chain's CDR3 is CASSSGRPGNTGELFF. CDR3 DNA, as far as it was read: TGTGCCAGTAGTAGCGGGAGACCGGGGAACACCGGGGAG. Using reference TRBV19 and TRBJ2-2 for the parts outside the CDR3, the full variable domain is DGGITQSPKYLFRKEGQNVTLSCEQNLNHDAMYWYRQDPGQGLRLIYYSQIVNDFQKGDIAEGYSVSREKKESFPLTVTSAQKNPTAFYLCASSSGRPGNTGELFFGEGSRLTVL.

There are many counts of this clone. The CDR3 end lies 3 residues beyond the end of the read and is filled in from the germline J gene. This chain uses TRBV5-1 with TRBJ2-2; D may be TRBD1 or TRBD2 (6 bases each). Trimming removed 1 base at V and 6 bases at J, with 19 bases between. The length of the CDR3 is 17 residues. Germline CDR1 SGHRS, CDR2 YFSETQ. Partial CDR3 DNA: TGCGCCAGCAGCTTGAATACAGGGACCCCGGGAGCCGGGGAG. Translating it yields CASSLNTGTPGAGE. The whole CDR3 is CASSLNTGTPGAGELFF.

This clone has at least ten counts. The read comes to an end 3 residues before the CDR3 does, leaving the germline J gene to fill in the end. The chain carries TRBV20-1 and TRBJ2-1; TRBD1 matches 8 bases. With V trimmed by 5 bases and J by 9 bases, 12 bases remained unmatched. CDR3 length: 14 amino acids. In germline, CDR1 is DFQATT, CDR2 SNEGSKA (reference sequence). CDR3 sequence: CSAERQGFLGEQFF. The CDR3 DNA, read in part, is TGCAGTGCTGAAAGACAGGGGTTTTTGGGTGAG.

This clone has a count of ten or more. Sequencing ends 3 residues short of the CDR3 end; the germline J gene provides the rest. The chain couples TRBV20-1 to TRBJ2-5; 9 bases match TRBD1. The CDR3 runs to 16 residues. In germline, CDR1 is DFQATT, CDR2 SNEGSKA (reference sequence). V trimming: 3 bases; J trimming: 4 bases; junction bases outside the gene matches: 12. The sequenced part of the CDR3 DNA is TGCAGTGCTAGTGCTCCGGGACAGGGCCCGTCAGAGACC. Its protein is CSASAPGQGPSET. From start to end, the CDR3 is CSASAPGQGPSETQYF.

This clone came up many times. The CDR3 goes on 3 residues after the read ends, and that part is filled in from the germline J gene. The chain is built from TRBV6-2 or TRBV6-3 and TRBJ1-1; the D is unclear. The CDR3 loop spans 16 amino acids. V lost 7 bases to trimming and J lost 0 bases, with 18 bases between them. CDR1 is MNHEY, CDR2 SVGEGT, per germline. The DNA read from the CDR3 is TGTGCCAGCACTCCCCACCCCCCAGGAGTGAACACTGAA. Residues: CASTPHPPGVNTE. The CDR3 in full is CASTPHPPGVNTEAFF.

This clone has a count of ten or more. Sequencing ends 3 residues short of the CDR3 end; the germline J gene provides the rest. The V call is TRBV5-4, the J call TRBJ1-2; D may be TRBD1 (5 bases). The length of the CDR3 is 16 residues. Germline CDR1 SGHNT, CDR2 YYREEE (reference sequence). Trimming cost V 4 bases and J 7 bases, with 23 bases left between them. This chain's CDR3 is CASSEGRAGSRGGYTF. The part of the CDR3 DNA that was read is TGTGCCAGCAGCGAGGGTCGGGCAGGGTCGAGGGGTGGC. The whole variable domain, filled in from reference TRBV5-4 and TRBJ1-2, reads ETGVTQSPTHLIKTRGQQVTLRCSSQSGHNTVSWYQQALGQGPQFIFQYYREEENGRGNFPPRFSGLQFPNYSSELNVNALELDDSALYLCASSEGRAGSRGGYTFGSGTRLTVV.

This clone appeared many times. The CDR3 extends 3 residues past the end of the read, so its final part is completed from the germline J gene. V and J are TRBV2 and TRBJ2-1; TRBD2 agrees at 15 bases. Losses at the gene ends were 5 bases for V and 7 bases for J; bases not matched to a gene: 3. Per the germline V gene, CDR1 is SNHLY and CDR2 is FYNNEI. The CDR3 covers 15 residues. The CDR3 DNA, read in part, is TGTGCCAGCAGTAACGGACTAGCGGGAGGGAATGAG. Translated: CASSNGLAGGNE. The whole CDR3 protein is CASSNGLAGGNEQFF.

This clone was counted ten times or more. The missing CDR3 end, 3 residues past where the read stops, is filled in from the germline J gene. V is TRBV20-1 and J is TRBJ2-4, with D perhaps TRBD1 (5 bases). V lost 7 bases and J 0 bases, leaving 10 bases between the germline ends. The CDR3 has 13 residues. Germline V gene data show CDR1 as DFQATT and CDR2 as SNEGSKA (reference sequence). The sequenced CDR3 bases are TGCAGTGTCCCGACAGAAGCCAAAAACATT. It is translated as CSVPTEAKNI. The entire CDR3 is CSVPTEAKNIQYF.

Many counts were recorded for this clone. The sequence runs out 3 residues before the end of the CDR3; the remainder is reconstructed from the germline J gene. V gene TRBV5-1 combines with J gene TRBJ1-1; 8 bases agree with TRBD1. This CDR3 has 16 amino acids. Germline V gives CDR1 SGHRS, CDR2 YFSETQ. Losses at the gene ends were 0 bases for V and 4 bases for J; bases not matched to a gene: 8. CDR3 bases read: TGCGCCAGCAGCTTGGCCACAGGGGGATGGAGCACTGAA. Translation: CASSLATGGWSTE. The entire CDR3 is CASSLATGGWSTEAFF.